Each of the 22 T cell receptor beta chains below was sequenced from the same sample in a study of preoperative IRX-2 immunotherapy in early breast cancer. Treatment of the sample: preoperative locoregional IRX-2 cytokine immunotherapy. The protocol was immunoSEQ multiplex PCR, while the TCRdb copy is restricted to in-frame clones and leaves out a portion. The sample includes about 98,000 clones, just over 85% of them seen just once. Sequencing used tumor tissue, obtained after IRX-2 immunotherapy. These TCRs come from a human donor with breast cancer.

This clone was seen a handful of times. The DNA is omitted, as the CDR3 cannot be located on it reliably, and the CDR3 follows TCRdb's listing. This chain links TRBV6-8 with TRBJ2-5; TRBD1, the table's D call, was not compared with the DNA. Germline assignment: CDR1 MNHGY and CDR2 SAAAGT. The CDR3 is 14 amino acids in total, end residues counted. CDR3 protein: CASSFGQGLETQYF.

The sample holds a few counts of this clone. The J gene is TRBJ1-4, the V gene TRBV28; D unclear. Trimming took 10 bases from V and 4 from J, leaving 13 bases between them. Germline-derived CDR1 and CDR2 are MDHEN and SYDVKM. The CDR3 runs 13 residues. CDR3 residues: CATSRRNNEKLFF. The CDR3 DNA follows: TGTGCCACCTCCCGGCGAAATAATGAAAAACTGTTTTTT.

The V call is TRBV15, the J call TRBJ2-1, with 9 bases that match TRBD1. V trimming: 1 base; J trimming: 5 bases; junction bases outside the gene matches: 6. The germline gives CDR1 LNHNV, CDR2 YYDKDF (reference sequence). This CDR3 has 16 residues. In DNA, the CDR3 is TGTGCCACCAGCAGAGTGAGGAGACAGGGGGACAATGAGCAGTTCTTC. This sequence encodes CATSRVRRQGDNEQFF.

Here the CDR3 reads CASSLEGADTQYF. The CDR3 nucleotides read TGTGCCAGCAGTTTGGAGGGGGCAGATACGCAGTATTTT. The chain couples TRBV28 to TRBJ2-3, with D perhaps assigned TRBD1 or TRBD2 (6 bases each). Germline V gives CDR1 MDHEN, CDR2 SYDVKM. V lost 3 bases to trimming and J lost 4 bases, with 8 bases between them. The CDR3 sequence is 13 residues long.

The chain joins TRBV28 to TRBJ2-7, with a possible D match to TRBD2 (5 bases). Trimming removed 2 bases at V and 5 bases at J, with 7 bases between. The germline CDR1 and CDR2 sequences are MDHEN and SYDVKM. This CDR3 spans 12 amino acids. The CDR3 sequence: CASSLLGDEQYF. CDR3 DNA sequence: TGTGCCAGCAGTTTACTCGGGGACGAGCAGTACTTC. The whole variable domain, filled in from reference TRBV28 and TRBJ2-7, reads DVKVTQSSRYLVKRTGEKVFLECVQDMDHENMFWYRQDPGLGLRLIYFSYDVKMKEKGDIPEGYSVSREKKERFSLILESASTNQTSMYLCASSLLGDEQYFGPGTRLTVT.

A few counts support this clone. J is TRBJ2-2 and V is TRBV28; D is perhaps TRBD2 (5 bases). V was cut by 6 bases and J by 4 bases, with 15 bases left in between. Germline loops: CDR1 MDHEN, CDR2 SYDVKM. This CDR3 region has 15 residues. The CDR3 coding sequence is TGTGCCAGCAGAATTAGCCAGAGCGGCACCGGGGAGCTGTTTTTT. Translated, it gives CASRISQSGTGELFF.

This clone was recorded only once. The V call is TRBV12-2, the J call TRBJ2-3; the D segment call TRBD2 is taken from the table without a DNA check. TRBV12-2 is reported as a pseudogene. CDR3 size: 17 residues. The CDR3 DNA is TGTGCCATCTCAAGTGGTACCGGGAGGGGAGGGACAGATACGCAGTATTTT. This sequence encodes CAISSGTGRGGTDTQYF.

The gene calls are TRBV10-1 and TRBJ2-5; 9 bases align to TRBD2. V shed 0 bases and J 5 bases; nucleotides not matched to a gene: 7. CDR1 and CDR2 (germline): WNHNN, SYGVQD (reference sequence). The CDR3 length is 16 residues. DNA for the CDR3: TGCGCCAGCAGTGAGTCTCAAGCGGGGGGCTTCGAGACCCAGTACTTC. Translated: CASSESQAGGFETQYF.

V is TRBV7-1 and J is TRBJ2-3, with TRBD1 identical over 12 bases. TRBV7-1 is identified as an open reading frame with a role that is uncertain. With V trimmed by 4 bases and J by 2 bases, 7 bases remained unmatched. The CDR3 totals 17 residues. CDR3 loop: CASSWTGTGGHTDTQYF. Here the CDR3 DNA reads TGTGCCAGCAGCTGGACCGGGACAGGGGGCCACACAGATACGCAGTATTTT.

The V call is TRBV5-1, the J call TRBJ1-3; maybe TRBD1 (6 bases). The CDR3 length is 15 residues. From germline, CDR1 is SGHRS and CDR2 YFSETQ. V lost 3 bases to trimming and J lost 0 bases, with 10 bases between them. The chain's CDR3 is CASSYNRDSGNTIYF. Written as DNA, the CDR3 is TGCGCCAGCAGCTACAACAGGGACTCTGGAAACACCATATATTTT.

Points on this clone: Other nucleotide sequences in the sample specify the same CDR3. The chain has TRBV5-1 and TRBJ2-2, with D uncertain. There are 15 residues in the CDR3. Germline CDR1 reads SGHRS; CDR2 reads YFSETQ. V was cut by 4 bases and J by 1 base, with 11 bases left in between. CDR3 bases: TGCGCCAGCAGCCTTCGGACGGGGAACACCGGGGAGCTGTTTTTT. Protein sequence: CASSLRTGNTGELFF. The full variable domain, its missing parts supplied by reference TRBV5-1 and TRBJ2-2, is KAGVTQTPRYLIKTRGQQVTLSCSPISGHRSVSWYQQTPGQGLQFLFEYFSETQRNKGNFPGRFSGRQFSNSRSEMNVSTLELGDSALYLCASSLRTGNTGELFFGEGSRLTVL.

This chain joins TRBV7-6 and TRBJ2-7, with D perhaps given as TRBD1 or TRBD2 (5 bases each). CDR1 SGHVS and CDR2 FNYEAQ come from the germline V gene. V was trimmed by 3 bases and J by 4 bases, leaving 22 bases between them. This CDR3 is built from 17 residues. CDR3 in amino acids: CASSLVPAGTKEYEQYF. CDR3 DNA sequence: TGTGCCAGCAGCTTGGTCCCGGCAGGGACCAAGGAATACGAGCAGTACTTC.

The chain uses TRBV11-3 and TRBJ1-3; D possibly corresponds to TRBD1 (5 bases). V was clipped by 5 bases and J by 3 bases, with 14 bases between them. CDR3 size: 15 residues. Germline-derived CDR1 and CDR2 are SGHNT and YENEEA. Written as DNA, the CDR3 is TGTGCCAGCAGCCTCGGTGCAGGGTTTGGAAACACCATATATTTT. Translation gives CASSLGAGFGNTIYF.

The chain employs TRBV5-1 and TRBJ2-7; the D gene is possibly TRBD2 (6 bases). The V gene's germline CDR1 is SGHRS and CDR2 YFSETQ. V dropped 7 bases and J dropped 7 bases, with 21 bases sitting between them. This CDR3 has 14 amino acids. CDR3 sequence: CASEGLPGVGEQYF. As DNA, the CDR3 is TGCGCCAGCGAGGGACTCCCAGGCGTCGGAGAGCAGTACTTC.

The CDR3 coding sequence is TGTGCCAGCAGTATTAGGACAGGGGGCTTTCCCCGTGATCAGCCCCAGCATTTT. Translated, it gives CASSIRTGGFPRDQPQHF. The chain carries TRBV28 and TRBJ1-5, with 11 positions matching TRBD1. The ends lost 5 bases at V and 5 bases at J; junction bases unmatched: 14. The germline V gene encodes CDR1 MDHEN and CDR2 SYDVKM. CDR3 length: 18 amino acids.

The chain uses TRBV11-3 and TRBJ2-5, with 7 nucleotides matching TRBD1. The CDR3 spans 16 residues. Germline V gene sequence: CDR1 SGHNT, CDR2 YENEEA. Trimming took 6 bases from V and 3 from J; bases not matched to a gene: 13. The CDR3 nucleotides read TGTGCCAGCAGGGAAGGGACAGCGAGGGCTAAAGAGACCCAGTACTTC. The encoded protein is CASREGTARAKETQYF. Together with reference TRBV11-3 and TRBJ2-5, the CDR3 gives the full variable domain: EAGVVQSPRYKIIEKKQPVAFWCNPISGHNTLYWYLQNLGQGPELLIRYENEEAVDDSQLPKDRFSAERLKGVDSTLKIQPAELGDSAVYLCASREGTARAKETQYFGPGTRLLVL.

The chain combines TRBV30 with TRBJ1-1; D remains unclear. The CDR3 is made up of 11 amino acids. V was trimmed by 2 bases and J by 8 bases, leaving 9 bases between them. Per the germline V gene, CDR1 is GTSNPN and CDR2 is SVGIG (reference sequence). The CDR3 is CAWSIKVEAFF. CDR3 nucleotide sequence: TGTGCCTGGAGTATAAAAGTGGAAGCTTTCTTT.

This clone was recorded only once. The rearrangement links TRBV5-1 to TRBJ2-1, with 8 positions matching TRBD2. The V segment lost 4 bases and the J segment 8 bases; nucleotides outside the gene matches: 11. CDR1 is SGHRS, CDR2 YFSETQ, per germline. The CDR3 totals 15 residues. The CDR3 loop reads CASSGGSGRNYEQFF. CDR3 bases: TGCGCCAGCAGCGGGGGGAGCGGGAGAAATTATGAGCAGTTCTTC.

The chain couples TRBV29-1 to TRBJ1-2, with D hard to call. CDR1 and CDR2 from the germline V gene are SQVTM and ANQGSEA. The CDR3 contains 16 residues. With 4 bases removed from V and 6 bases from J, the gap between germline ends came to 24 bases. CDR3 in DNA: TGCAGCGTTGCGGACGAGGACTGGCCACTGCAGGATGGCTACACCTTC. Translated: CSVADEDWPLQDGYTF.

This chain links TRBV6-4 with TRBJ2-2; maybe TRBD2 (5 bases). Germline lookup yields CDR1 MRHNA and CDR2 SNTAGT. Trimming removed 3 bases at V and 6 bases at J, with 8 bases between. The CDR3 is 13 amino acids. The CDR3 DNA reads TGTGCCAGCAGTGAAGACGGGGCCGGGGAGCTGTTTTTT. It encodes CASSEDGAGELFF.

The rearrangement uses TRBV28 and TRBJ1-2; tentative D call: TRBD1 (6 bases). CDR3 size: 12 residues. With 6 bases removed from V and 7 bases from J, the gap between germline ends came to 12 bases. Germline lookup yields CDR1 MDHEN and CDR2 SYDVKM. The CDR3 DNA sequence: TGTGCCAGCAGCCTCCCGGGGGCTGGCTACACCTTC. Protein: CASSLPGAGYTF.

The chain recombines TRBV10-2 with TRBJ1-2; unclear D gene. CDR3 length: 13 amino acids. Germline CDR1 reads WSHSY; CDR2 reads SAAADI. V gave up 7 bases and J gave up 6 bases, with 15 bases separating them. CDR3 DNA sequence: TGCGCCAGCACCGAACTGGGTGGTAATGGCTACACCTTC. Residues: CASTELGGNGYTF.